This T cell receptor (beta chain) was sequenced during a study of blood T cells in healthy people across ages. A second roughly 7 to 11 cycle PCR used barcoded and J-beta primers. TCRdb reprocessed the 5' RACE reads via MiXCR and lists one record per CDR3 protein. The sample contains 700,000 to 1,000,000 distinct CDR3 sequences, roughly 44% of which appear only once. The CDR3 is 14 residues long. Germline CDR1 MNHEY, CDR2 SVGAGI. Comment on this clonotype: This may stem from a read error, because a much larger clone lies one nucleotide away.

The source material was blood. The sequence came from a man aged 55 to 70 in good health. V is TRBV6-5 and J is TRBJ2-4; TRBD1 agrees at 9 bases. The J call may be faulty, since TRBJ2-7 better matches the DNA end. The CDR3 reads CATSAGTGSYEQYF. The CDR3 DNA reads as TGTGCCACCAGCGCCGGGACAGGGTCCTACGAGCAGTACTTC.